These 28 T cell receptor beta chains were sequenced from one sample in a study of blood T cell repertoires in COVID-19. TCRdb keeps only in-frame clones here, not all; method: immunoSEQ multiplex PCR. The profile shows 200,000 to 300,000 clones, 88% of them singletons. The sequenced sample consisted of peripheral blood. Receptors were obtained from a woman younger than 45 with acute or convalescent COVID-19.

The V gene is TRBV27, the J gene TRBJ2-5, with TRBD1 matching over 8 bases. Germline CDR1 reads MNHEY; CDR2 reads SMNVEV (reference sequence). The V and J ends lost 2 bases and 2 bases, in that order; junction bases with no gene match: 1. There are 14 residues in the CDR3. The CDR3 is CASSLRQGQETQYF. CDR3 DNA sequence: TGTGCCAGCAGTTTACGACAGGGGCAAGAGACCCAGTACTTC.

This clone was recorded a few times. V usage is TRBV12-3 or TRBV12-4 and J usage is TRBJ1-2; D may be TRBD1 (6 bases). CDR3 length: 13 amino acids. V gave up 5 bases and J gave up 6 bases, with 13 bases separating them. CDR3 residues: CASSAQQGHGYTF. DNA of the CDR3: TGTGCCAGCAGTGCCCAGCAGGGGCATGGCTACACCTTC.

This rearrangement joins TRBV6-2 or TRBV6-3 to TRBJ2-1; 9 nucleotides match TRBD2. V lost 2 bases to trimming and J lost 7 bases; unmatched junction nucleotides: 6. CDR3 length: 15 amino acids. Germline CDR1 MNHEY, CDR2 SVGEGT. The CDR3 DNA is TGTGCCAGCAGTTACCTGCGGGAGGGGGGAAATGAGCAGTTCTTC. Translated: CASSYLREGGNEQFF.

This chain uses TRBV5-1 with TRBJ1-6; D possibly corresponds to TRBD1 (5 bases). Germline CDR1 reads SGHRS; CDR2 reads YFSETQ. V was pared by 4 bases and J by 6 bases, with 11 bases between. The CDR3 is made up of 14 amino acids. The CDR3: CASSEGTVNSPLHF. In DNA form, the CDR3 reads TGCGCCAGCAGCGAGGGGACTGTTAATTCACCCCTCCACTTT.

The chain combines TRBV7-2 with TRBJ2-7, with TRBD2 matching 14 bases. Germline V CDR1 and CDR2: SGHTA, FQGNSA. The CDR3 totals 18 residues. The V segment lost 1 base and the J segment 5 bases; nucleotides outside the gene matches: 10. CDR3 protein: CASSLGVTSGRARDEQYF. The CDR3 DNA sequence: TGTGCCAGCAGCTTAGGGGTGACTAGCGGGAGGGCCCGCGACGAGCAGTACTTC. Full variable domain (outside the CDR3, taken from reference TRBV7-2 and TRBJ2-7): GAGVSQSPSNKVTEKGKDVELRCDPISGHTALYWYRQSLGQGLEFLIYFQGNSAPDKSGLPSDRFSAERTGGSVSTLTIQRTQQEDSAVYLCASSLGVTSGRARDEQYFGPGTRLTVT.

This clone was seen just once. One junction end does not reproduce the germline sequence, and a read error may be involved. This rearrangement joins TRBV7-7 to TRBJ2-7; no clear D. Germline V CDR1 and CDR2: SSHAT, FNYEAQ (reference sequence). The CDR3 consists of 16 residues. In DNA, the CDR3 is TGTGCTAGCAGCCCAGAGGTTAGAACGCACTCCTACGAGCAGTACTTC. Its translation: CASSPEVRTHSYEQYF.

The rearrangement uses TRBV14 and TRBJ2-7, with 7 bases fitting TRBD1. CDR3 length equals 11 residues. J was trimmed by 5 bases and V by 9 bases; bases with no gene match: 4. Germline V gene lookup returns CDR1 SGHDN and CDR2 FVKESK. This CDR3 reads CARTGTDEQYF. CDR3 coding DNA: TGTGCCAGGACAGGGACCGACGAGCAGTACTTC.

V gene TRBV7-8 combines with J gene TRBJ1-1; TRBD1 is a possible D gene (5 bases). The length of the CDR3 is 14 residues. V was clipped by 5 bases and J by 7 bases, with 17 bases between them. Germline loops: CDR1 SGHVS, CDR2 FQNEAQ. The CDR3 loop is CASSTGGMVVEAFF. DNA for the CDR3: TGTGCCAGCAGCACAGGCGGGATGGTGGTTGAAGCTTTCTTT.

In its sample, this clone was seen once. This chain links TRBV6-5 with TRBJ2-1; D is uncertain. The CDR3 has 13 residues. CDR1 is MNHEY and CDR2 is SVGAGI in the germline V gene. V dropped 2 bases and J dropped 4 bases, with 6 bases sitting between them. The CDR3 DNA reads TGTGCCAGCAGTTACGAGGCTTACAATGAGCAGTTCTTC. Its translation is CASSYEAYNEQFF.

The chain's CDR3 is CASSFGRHEQYF. CDR3 in DNA: TGTGCCAGTAGTTTCGGGAGACACGAGCAGTACTTC. The chain combines TRBV19 with TRBJ2-7; a possible D gene is TRBD2 (6 bases). CDR3 size: 12 residues. Germline V gene lookup returns CDR1 LNHDA and CDR2 SQIVND (reference sequence). Trimming pared 5 bases from V and 5 bases from J, leaving 10 bases between. Full variable domain (outside the CDR3, taken from reference TRBV19 and TRBJ2-7): DGGITQSPKYLFRKEGQNVTLSCEQNLNHDAMYWYRQDPGQGLRLIYYSQIVNDFQKGDIAEGYSVSREKKESFPLTVTSAQKNPTAFYLCASSFGRHEQYFGPGTRLTVT.

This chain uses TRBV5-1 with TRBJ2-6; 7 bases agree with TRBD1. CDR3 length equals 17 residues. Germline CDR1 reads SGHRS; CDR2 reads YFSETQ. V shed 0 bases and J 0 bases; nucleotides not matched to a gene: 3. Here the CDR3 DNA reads TGCGCCAGCAGCTTGGAACAGGGGTTCTCTGGGGCCAACGTCCTGACTTTC. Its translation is CASSLEQGFSGANVLTF.

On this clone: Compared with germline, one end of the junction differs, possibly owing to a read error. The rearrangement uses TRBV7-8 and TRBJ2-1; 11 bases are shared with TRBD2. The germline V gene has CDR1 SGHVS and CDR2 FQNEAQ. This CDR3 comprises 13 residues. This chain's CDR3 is CASSLAGGNEQFF. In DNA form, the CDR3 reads TGTGCCAGCAGCCTAGCGGGAGGCAATGAGCAGTTCTTC.

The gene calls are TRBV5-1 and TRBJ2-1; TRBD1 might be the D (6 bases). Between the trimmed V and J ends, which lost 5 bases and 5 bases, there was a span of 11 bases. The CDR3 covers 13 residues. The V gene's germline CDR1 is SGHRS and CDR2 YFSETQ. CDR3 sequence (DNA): TGCGCCAGCAGGTTCGACAGGAACAATGAGCAGTTCTTC. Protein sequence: CASRFDRNNEQFF.

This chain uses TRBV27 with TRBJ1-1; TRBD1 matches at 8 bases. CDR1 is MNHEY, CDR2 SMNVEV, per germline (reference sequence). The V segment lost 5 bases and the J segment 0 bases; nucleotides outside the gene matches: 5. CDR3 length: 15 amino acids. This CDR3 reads CASSKGQVMNTEAFF. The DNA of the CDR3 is TGTGCCAGCAGTAAGGGACAGGTAATGAACACTGAAGCTTTCTTT.

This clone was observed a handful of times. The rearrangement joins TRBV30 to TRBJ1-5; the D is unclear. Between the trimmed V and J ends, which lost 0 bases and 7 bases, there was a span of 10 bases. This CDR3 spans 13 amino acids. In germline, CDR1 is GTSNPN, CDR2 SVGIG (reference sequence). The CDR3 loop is CAWSVLSGQPQHF. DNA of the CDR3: TGTGCCTGGAGTGTACTCTCGGGGCAGCCCCAGCATTTT.

In DNA, the CDR3 is TGCGCCAGCAAAAGGACTAGCGGGTTAACAGATACGCAGTATTTT. It encodes CASKRTSGLTDTQYF. The V and J genes are TRBV10-2 and TRBJ2-3, with 11 bases aligning to TRBD2. CDR3 size: 15 residues. After removal of 7 bases from V and 3 bases from J, the junction contained 6 bases not matched to a gene. From germline, CDR1 is WSHSY and CDR2 SAAADI.

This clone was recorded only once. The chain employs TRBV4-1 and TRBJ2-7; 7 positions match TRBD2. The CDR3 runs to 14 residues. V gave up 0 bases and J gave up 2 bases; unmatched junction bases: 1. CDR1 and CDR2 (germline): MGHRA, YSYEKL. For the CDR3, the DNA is TGCGCCAGCAGCCAAGAGGGACTAACCTACGAGCAGTACTTC. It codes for CASSQEGLTYEQYF.

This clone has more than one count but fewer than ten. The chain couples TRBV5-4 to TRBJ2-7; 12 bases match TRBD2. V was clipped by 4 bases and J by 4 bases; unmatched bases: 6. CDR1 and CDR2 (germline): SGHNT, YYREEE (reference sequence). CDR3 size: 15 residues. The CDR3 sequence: CASSTKTSGRYEQYF. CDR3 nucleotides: TGTGCCAGCAGCACCAAGACTAGCGGGAGATACGAGCAGTACTTC.

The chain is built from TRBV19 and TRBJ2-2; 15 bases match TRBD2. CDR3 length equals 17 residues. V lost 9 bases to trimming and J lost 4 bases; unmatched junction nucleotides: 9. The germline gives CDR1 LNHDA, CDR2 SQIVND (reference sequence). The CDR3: CASRGTSGRWGTGELFF. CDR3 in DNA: TGTGCCAGCCGAGGGACTAGCGGGAGGTGGGGCACCGGGGAGCTGTTTTTT.

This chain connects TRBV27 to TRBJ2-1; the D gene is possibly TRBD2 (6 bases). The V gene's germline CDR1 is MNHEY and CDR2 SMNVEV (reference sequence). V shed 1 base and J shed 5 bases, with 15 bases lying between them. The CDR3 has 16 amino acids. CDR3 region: CASSLFGLALNNEQFF. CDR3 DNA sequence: TGTGCCAGCAGTTTATTTGGGCTAGCGCTCAACAATGAGCAGTTCTTC.

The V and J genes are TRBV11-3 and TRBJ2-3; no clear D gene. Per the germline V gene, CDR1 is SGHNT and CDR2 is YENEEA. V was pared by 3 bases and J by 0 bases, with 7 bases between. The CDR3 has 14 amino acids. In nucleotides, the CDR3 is TGTGCCAGCAGCTTCGAGAGTAGCACAGATACGCAGTATTTT. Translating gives CASSFESSTDTQYF.

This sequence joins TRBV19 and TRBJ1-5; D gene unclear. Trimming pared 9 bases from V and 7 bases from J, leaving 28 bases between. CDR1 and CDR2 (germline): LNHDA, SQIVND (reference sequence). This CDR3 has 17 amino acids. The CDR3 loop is CASLPARSGRVGQPQHF. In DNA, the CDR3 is TGTGCCAGCCTCCCAGCTAGGTCCGGGAGGGTTGGCCAGCCCCAGCATTTT.

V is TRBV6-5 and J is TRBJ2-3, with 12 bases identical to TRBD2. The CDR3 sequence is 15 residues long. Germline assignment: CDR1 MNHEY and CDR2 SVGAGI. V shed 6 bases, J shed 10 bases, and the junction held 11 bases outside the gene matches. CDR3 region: CASRQPGLAGPPQYF. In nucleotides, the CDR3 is TGTGCCAGCAGGCAACCAGGACTAGCGGGACCTCCGCAGTATTTT.

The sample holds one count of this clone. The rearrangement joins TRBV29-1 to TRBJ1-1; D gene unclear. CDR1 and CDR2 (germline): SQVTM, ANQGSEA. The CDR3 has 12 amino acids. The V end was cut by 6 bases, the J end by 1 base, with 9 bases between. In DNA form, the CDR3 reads TGCAGCGTGGGGAGGCCGAACACTGAAGCTTTCTTT. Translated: CSVGRPNTEAFF.

CDR3 bases: TGTGCCAGCAGCTTCAGGGCCGAAGCTTTCTTT. It specifies CASSFRAEAFF. The rearrangement uses TRBV7-9 and TRBJ1-1; the D gene is possibly TRBD1 (5 bases). Trimming shortened V by 3 bases and J by 8 bases, and 7 bases separated the two germline ends. The CDR3 has 11 residues. Germline V gene lookup returns CDR1 SEHNR and CDR2 FQNEAQ (reference sequence). Drawing the rest from reference TRBV7-9 and TRBJ1-1, the complete variable domain is DTGVSQNPRHKITKRGQNVTFRCDPISEHNRLYWYRQTLGQGPEFLTYFQNEAQLEKSRLLSDRFSAERPKGSFSTLEIQRTEQGDSAMYLCASSFRAEAFFGQGTRLTVV.

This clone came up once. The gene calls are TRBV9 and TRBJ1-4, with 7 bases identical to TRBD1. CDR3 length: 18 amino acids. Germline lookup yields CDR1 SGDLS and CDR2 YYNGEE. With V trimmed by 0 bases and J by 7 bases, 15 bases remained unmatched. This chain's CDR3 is CASSVGPHPGQKTEKLFF. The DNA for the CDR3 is TGTGCCAGCAGCGTAGGACCCCACCCGGGACAGAAGACTGAAAAACTGTTTTTT.

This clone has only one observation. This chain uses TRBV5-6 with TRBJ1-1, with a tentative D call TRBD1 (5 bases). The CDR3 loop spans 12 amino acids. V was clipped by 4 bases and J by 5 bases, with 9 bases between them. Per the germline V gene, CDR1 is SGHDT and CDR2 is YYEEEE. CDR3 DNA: TGTGCCAGCAGCGGGGGGAGGACTGAAGCTTTCTTT. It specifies CASSGGRTEAFF.

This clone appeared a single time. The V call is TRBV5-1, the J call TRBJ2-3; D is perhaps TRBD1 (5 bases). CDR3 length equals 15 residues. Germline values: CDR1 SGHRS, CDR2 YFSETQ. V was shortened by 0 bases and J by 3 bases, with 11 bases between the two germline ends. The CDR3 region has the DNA TGCGCCAGCAGCTTGGGGGGCGTGGGGACAGATACGCAGTATTTT. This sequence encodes CASSLGGVGTDTQYF.